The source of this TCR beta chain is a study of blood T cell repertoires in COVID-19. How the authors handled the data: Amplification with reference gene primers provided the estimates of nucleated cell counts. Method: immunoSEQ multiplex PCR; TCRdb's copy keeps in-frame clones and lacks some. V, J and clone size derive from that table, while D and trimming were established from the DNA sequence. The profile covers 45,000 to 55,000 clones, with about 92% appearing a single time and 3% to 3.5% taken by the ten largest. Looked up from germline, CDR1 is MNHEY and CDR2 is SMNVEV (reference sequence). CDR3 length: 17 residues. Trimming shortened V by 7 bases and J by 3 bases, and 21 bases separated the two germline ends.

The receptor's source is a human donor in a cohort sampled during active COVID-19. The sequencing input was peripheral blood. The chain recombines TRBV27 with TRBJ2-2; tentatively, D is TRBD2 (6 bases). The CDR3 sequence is CASNPLGLGEDTGELFF. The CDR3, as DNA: TGTGCCAGCAACCCCCTCGGTTTGGGGGAGGACACCGGGGAGCTGTTTTTT.